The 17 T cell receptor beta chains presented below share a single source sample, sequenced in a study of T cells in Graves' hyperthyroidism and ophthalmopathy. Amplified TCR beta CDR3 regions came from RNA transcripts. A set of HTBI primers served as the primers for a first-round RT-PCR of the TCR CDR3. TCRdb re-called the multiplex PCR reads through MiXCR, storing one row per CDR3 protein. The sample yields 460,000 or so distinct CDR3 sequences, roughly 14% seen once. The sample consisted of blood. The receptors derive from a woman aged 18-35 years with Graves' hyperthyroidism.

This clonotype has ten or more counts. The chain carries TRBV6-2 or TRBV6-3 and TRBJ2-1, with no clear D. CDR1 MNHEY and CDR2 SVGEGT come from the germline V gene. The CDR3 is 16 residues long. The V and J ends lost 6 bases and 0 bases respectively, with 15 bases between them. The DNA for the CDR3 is TGTGCCAGCAGGACCCGACACCTTTACTCCTACAATGAGCAGTTCTTC. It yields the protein CASRTRHLYSYNEQFF.

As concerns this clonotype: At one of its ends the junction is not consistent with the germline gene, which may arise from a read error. The CDR3 DNA follows: TGTGCCAGCCCCCGGCGGGAGAGCTCCCACAATGAGCAGTTCTTC. It codes for CASPRRESSHNEQFF. This chain uses TRBV5-6 with TRBJ2-1, with TRBD2 identical over 7 bases. Germline values: CDR1 SGHDT, CDR2 YYEEEE. CDR3 length: 15 residues.

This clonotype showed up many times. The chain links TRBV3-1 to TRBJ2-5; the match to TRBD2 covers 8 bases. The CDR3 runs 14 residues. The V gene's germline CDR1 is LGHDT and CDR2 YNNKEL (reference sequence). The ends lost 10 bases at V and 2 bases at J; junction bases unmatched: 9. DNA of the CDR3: TGTGCCACAACACTCAGCGGGAGTCAAGAGACCCAGTACTTC. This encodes CATTLSGSQETQYF.

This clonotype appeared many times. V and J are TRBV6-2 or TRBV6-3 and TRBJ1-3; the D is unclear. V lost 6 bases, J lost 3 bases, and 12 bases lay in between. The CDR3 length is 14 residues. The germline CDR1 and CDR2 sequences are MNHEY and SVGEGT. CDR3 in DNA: TGTGCCAGCAGATCAGTGAGACTTGGAAACACCATATATTTT. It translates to CASRSVRLGNTIYF.

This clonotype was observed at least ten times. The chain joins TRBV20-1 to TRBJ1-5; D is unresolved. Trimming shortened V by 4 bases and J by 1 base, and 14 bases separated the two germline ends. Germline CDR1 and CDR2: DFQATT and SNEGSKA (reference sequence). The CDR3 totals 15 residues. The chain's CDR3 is CSATPLGESNQPQHF. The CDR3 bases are TGCAGTGCTACACCGCTAGGTGAAAGCAATCAGCCCCAGCATTTT.

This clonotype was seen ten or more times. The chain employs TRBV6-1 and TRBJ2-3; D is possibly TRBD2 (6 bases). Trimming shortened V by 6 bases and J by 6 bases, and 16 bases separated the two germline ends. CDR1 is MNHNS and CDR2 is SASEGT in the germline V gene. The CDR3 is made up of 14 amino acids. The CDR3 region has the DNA TGTGCCAGCAGACTAGCACCCATGGGGGATACGCAGTATTTT. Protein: CASRLAPMGDTQYF.

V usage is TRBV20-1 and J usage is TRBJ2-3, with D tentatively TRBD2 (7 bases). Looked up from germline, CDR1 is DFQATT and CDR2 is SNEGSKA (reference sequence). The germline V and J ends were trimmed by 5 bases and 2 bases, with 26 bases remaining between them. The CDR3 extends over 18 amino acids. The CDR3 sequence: CSAGVTGGPFLATDTQYF. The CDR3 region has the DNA TGCAGTGCTGGAGTAACCGGGGGGCCTTTTCTGGCCACAGATACGCAGTATTTT.

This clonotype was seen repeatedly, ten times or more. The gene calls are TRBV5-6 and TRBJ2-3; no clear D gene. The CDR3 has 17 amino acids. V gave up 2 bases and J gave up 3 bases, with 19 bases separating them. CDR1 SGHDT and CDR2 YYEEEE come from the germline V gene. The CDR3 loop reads CASSLTTTDTWTDTQYF. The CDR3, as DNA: TGTGCCAGCAGCTTAACCACGACTGATACCTGGACAGATACGCAGTATTTT.

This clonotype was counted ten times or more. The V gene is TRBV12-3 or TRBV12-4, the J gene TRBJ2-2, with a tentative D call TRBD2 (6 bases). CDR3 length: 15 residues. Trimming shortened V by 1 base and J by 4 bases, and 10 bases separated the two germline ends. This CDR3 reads CASSLGRETTGELFF. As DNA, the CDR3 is TGTGCCAGCAGTTTAGGCCGGGAGACCACCGGGGAGCTGTTTTTT.

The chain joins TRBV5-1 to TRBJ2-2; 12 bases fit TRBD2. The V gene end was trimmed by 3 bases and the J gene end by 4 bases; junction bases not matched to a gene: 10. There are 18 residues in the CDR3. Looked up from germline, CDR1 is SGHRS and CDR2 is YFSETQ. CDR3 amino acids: CASSSQTSGSLGTGELFF. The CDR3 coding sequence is TGCGCCAGCAGCTCGCAGACTAGCGGGAGCTTGGGCACCGGGGAGCTGTTTTTT.

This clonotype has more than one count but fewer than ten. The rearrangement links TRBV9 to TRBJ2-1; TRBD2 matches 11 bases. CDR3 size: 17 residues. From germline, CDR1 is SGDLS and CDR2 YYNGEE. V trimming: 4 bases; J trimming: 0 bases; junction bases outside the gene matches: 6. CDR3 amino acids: CASSPHSGRASYNEQFF. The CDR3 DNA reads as TGTGCCAGCAGCCCCCATAGCGGGAGGGCCTCCTACAATGAGCAGTTCTTC.

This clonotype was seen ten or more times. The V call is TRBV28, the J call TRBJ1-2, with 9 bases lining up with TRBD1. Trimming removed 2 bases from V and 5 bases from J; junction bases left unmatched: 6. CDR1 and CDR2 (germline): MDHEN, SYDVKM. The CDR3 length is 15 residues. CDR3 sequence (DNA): TGTGCCAGCAGTTTAATTTTCGGGACAGGGTATGGCTACACCTTC. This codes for CASSLIFGTGYGYTF.

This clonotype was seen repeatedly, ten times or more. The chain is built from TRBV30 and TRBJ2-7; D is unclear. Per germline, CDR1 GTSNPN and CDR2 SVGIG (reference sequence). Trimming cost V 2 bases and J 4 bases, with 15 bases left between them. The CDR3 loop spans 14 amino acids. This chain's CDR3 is CAWSKSGIRYEQYF. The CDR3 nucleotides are TGTGCCTGGAGTAAGTCAGGCATTAGGTACGAGCAGTACTTC.

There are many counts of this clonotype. In DNA, the CDR3 is TGTGCCAGCAGCAACGCCGGACTGTACTTC. Amino acid sequence: CASSNAGLYF. V usage is TRBV7-9 and J usage is TRBJ2-5, with a weak D call TRBD2 (5 bases). Per germline, CDR1 SEHNR and CDR2 FQNEAQ (reference sequence). Trimming stripped 5 bases from V and 13 bases from J, with 11 bases between. The CDR3 has 10 amino acids.

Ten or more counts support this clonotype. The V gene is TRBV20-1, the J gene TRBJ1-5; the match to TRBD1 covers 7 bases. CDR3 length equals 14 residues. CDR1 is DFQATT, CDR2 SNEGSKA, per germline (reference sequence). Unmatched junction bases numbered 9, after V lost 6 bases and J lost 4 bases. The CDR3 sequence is CSARVGGYNQPQHF. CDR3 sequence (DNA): TGCAGTGCACGGGTAGGGGGCTATAATCAGCCCCAGCATTTT.

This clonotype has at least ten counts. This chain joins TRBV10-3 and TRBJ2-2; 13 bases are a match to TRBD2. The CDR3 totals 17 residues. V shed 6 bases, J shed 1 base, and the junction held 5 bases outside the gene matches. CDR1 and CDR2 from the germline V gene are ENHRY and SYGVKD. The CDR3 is CAISGLAGVLNTGELFF. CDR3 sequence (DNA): TGTGCCATCAGCGGACTAGCGGGAGTCTTGAACACCGGGGAGCTGTTTTTT.

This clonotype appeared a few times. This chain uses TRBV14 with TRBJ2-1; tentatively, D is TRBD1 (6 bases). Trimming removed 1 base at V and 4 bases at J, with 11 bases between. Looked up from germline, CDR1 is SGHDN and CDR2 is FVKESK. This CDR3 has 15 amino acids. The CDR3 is CASSQVDRGYNEQFF. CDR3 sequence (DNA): TGTGCCAGCAGCCAAGTGGACAGAGGATACAATGAGCAGTTCTTC.